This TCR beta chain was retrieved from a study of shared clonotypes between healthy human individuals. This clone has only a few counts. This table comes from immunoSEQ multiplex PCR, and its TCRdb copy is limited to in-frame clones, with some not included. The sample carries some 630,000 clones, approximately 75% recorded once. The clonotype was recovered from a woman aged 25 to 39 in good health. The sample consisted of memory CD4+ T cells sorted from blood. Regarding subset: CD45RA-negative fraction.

Here the CDR3 reads CASRGIGIVGGRGTGELFF. The CDR3 coding sequence is TGTGCCAGCAGGGGAATCGGGATAGTTGGCGGGAGAGGCACCGGGGAGCTGTTTTTT. The chain carries TRBV27 and TRBJ2-2; 7 bases fit TRBD2. The germline CDR1 and CDR2 sequences are MNHEY and SMNVEV (reference sequence). CDR3 size: 19 residues. After removal of 6 bases from V and 4 bases from J, the junction contained 20 bases not matched to a gene.